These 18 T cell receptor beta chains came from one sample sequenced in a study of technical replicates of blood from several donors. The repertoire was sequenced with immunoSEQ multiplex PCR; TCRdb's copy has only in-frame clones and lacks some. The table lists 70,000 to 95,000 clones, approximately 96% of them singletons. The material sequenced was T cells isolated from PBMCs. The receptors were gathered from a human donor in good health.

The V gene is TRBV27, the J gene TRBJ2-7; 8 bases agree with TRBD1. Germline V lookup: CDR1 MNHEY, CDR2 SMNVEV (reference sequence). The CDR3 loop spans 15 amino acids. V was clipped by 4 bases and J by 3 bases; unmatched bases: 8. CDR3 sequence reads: CASSSTGQGIYEQYF. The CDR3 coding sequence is TGTGCCAGCAGTTCGACCGGACAGGGAATCTACGAGCAGTACTTC.

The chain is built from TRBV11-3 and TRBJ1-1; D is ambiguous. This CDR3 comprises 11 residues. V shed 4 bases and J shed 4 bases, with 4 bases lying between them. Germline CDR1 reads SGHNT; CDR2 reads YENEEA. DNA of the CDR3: TGTGCCAGCAGCTGGCTCACTGAAGCTTTCTTT. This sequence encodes CASSWLTEAFF. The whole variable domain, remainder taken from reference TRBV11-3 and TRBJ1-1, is EAGVVQSPRYKIIEKKQPVAFWCNPISGHNTLYWYLQNLGQGPELLIRYENEEAVDDSQLPKDRFSAERLKGVDSTLKIQPAELGDSAVYLCASSWLTEAFFGQGTRLTVV.

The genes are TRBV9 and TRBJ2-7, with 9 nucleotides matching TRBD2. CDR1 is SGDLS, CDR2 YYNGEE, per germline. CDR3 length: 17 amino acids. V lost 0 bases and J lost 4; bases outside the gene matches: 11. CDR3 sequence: CASSVDPTTSGAYEQYF. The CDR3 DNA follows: TGTGCCAGCAGCGTAGATCCTACGACTAGCGGAGCTTACGAGCAGTACTTC.

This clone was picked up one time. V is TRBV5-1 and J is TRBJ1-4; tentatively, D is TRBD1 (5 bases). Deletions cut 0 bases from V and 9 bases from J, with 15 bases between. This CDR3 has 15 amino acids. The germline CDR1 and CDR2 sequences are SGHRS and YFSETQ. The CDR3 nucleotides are TGCGCCAGCAGCTTGGATCCTTCTGGACACCAAAAACTGTTTTTT. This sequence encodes CASSLDPSGHQKLFF.

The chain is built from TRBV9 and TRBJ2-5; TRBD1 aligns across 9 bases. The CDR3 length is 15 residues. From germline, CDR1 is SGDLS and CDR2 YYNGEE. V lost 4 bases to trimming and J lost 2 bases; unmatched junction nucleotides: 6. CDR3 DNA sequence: TGTGCCAGCAGCATCCGGACAGGGGAACAAGAGACCCAGTACTTC. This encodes CASSIRTGEQETQYF.

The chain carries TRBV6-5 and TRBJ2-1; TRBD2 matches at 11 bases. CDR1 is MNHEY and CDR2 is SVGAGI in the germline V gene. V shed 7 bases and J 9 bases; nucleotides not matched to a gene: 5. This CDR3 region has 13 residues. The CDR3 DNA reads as TGTGCCAGCAATAGCGGGAGGGTCCCTGAGCAGTTCTTC. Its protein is CASNSGRVPEQFF.

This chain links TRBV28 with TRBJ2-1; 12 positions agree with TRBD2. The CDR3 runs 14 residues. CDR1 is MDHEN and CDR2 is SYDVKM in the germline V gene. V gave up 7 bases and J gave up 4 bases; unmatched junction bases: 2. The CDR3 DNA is TGTGCCAGCAATGGACTAGCGGGATACAATGAGCAGTTCTTC. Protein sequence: CASNGLAGYNEQFF.

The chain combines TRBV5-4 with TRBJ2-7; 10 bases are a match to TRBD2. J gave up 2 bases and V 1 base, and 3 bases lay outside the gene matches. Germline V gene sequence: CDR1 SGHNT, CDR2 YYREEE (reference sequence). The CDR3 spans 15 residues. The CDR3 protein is CASSLPAGGPYEQYF. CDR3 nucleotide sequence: TGTGCCAGCAGCTTGCCAGCGGGAGGGCCCTACGAGCAGTACTTC. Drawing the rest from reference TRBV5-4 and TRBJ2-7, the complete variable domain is ETGVTQSPTHLIKTRGQQVTLRCSSQSGHNTVSWYQQALGQGPQFIFQYYREEENGRGNFPPRFSGLQFPNYSSELNVNALELDDSALYLCASSLPAGGPYEQYFGPGTRLTVT.

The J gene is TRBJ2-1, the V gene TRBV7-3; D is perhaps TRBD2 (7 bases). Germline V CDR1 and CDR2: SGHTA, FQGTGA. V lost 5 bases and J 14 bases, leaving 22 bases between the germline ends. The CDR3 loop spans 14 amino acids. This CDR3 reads CASSPSGGAHWEFF. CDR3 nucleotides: TGTGCCAGCAGCCCCTCGGGGGGCGCTCATTGGGAGTTCTTC.

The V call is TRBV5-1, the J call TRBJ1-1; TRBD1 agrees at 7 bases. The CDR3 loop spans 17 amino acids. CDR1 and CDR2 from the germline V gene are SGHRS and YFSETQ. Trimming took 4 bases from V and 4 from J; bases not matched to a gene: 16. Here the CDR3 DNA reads TGCGCCAGCAGCGTAGACCCCGGTGGGGCAGGGGGCACTGAAGCTTTCTTT. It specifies CASSVDPGGAGGTEAFF.

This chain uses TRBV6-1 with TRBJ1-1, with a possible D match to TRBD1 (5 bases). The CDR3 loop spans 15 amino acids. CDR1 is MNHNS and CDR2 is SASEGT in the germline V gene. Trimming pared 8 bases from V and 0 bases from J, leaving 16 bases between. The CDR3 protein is CASGNSGNMNTEAFF. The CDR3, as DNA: TGTGCCAGCGGAAACTCAGGGAATATGAACACTGAAGCTTTCTTT.

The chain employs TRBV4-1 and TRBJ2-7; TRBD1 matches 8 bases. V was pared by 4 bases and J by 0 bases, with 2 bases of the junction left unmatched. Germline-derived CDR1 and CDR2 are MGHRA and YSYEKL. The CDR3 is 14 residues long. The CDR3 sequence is CASSPTGDSYEQYF. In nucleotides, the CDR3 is TGCGCCAGCAGCCCGACAGGGGACTCCTACGAGCAGTACTTC.

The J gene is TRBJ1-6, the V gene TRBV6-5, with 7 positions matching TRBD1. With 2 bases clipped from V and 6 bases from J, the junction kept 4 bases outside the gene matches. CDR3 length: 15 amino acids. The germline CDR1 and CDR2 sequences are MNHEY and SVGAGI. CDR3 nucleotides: TGTGCCAGCAGTTACGGGGGGACAGTTAATTCACCCCTCCACTTT. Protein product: CASSYGGTVNSPLHF.

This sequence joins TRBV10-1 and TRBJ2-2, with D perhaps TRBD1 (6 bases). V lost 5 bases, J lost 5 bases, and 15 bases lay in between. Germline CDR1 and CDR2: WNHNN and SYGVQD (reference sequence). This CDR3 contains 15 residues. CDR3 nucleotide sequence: TGCGCCAGCAGTCCAAACAGGGATTATACCGGGGAGCTGTTTTTT. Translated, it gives CASSPNRDYTGELFF.

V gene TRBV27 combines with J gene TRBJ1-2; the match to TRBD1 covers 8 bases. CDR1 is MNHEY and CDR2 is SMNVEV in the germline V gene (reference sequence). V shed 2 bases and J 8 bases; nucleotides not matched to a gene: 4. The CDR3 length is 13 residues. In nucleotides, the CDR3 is TGTGCCAGCAGTTTACAGGGGGCGGGCGGCTACACCTTC. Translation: CASSLQGAGGYTF.

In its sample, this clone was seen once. CDR3 nucleotides: TGTGCCAGCAGCTACTCTGGAAACACCATATATTTT. This encodes CASSYSGNTIYF. V gene TRBV2 combines with J gene TRBJ1-3; unclear D gene. Per germline, CDR1 SNHLY and CDR2 FYNNEI. The CDR3 length is 12 residues. The germline V and J ends were trimmed by 6 bases and 0 bases, with 3 bases remaining between them.

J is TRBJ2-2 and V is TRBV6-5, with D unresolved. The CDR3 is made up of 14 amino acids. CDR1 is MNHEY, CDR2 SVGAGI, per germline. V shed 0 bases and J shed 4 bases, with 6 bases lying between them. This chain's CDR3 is CASSYSPGTGELFF. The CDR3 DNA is TGTGCCAGCAGTTACTCGCCCGGCACCGGGGAGCTGTTTTTT.

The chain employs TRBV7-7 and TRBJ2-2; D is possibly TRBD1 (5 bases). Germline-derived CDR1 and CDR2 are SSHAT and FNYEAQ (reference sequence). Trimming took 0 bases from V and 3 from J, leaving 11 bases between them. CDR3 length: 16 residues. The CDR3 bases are TGTGCCAGCAGCTTAGCTTGGTCAGGGTACACCGGGGAGCTGTTTTTT. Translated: CASSLAWSGYTGELFF.